Below are 32 T cell receptor beta chains sequenced from a single sample in a study of shared clonotypes between healthy human individuals. Clones were read by immunoSEQ multiplex PCR, and TCRdb kept only the in-frame ones, dropping some. The sample carries 730,000 or so clones, 72% recorded once. Sequencing was carried out using memory CD4+ T cells sorted from blood. As to subset: CD45RA-negative fraction. These receptor sequences come from a woman aged 25-40 years in good health.

To note about this clone: Other DNA sequences in the sample encode the same CDR3. The chain has TRBV28 and TRBJ2-5, with 8 bases lining up with TRBD2. Germline CDR1 is MDHEN and CDR2 is SYDVKM. This CDR3 spans 13 amino acids. Unmatched junction bases numbered 4, after V lost 6 bases and J lost 4 bases. CDR3 loop: CASRPGLAETQYF. Here the CDR3 DNA reads TGTGCCAGCAGACCCGGACTAGCAGAGACCCAGTACTTC.

This clone was recorded a few times. V gene TRBV14 combines with J gene TRBJ2-1, with D unresolved. Germline CDR1 reads SGHDN; CDR2 reads FVKESK. This CDR3 contains 13 residues. V was cut by 3 bases and J by 7 bases, with 10 bases left in between. CDR3 sequence (DNA): TGTGCCAGCAGCCAGCTTCTAGTTAATGAGCAGTTCTTC. It specifies CASSQLLVNEQFF.

The V gene is TRBV6-5, the J gene TRBJ2-7; TRBD1 is a possible D gene (5 bases). The length of the CDR3 is 16 residues. Germline CDR1 and CDR2: MNHEY and SVGAGI. V was shortened by 0 bases and J by 3 bases, with 15 bases between the two germline ends. As DNA, the CDR3 is TGTGCCAGCAGTTACTCGGGGCGGCCAGTAGACTACGAGCAGTACTTC. Translated: CASSYSGRPVDYEQYF.

The chain is built from TRBV28 and TRBJ2-2; 14 bases fit TRBD2. The V and J ends lost 4 bases and 8 bases, in that order; junction bases with no gene match: 6. The CDR3 is 16 amino acids. Germline V gives CDR1 MDHEN, CDR2 SYDVKM. The CDR3 protein is CASSSGTSGSTGELFF. CDR3 sequence (DNA): TGTGCCAGCAGTTCCGGGACTAGCGGGAGTACTGGGGAGCTGTTTTTT.

J is TRBJ2-3 and V is TRBV2; D perhaps matches TRBD2 (5 bases). This CDR3 comprises 14 residues. Germline CDR1 SNHLY, CDR2 FYNNEI. Trimming removed 4 bases from V and 1 base from J, with 9 bases in between. The CDR3 spells CASSALARTDTQYF. CDR3 in DNA: TGTGCCAGCAGTGCTCTAGCACGCACAGATACGCAGTATTTT.

V is TRBV7-3 and J is TRBJ2-1; D ambiguous. Trimming took 1 base from V and 4 from J, leaving 5 bases between them. The CDR3 runs 13 residues. Germline lookup yields CDR1 SGHTA and CDR2 FQGTGA. CDR3 sequence: CASSLSAYNEQFF. In DNA, the CDR3 is TGTGCCAGCAGCTTAAGTGCATACAATGAGCAGTTCTTC.

This chain joins TRBV5-1 and TRBJ2-3; D uncertain. CDR3 length: 15 amino acids. CDR1 is SGHRS and CDR2 is YFSETQ in the germline V gene. V lost 0 bases and J lost 2, with 10 bases in between. CDR3: CASSLGTPVTDTQYF. The CDR3 nucleotides are TGCGCCAGCAGCTTGGGCACCCCAGTCACAGATACGCAGTATTTT.

The genes are TRBV4-1 and TRBJ1-1, with unresolved D. CDR1 is MGHRA, CDR2 YSYEKL, per germline. V was clipped by 2 bases and J by 1 base, with 8 bases between them. CDR3 size: 14 residues. CDR3 loop: CASSQWGGNTEAFF. Written as DNA, the CDR3 is TGCGCCAGCAGCCAATGGGGAGGGAACACTGAAGCTTTCTTT.

The gene calls are TRBV2 and TRBJ2-5; 7 nucleotides match TRBD1. CDR3 size: 11 residues. The V gene end was trimmed by 5 bases and the J gene end by 11 bases; junction bases not matched to a gene: 5. Per the germline V gene, CDR1 is SNHLY and CDR2 is FYNNEI. The DNA for the CDR3 is TGTGCCAGCAGTTACAGGGGTTTGCAGTACTTC. It is translated as CASSYRGLQYF.

The rearrangement joins TRBV2 to TRBJ1-1; D unclear. The CDR3 covers 13 residues. Per germline, CDR1 SNHLY and CDR2 FYNNEI. V lost 5 bases and J lost 0, with 7 bases in between. This CDR3 reads CASSRNLNTEAFF. In DNA form, the CDR3 reads TGTGCCAGCAGTCGCAACTTGAACACTGAAGCTTTCTTT. Variable domain in full (rest from reference TRBV2 and TRBJ1-1): EPEVTQTPSHQVTQMGQEVILRCVPISNHLYFYWYRQILGQKVEFLVSFYNNEISEKSEIFDDQFSVERPDGSNFTLKIRSTKLEDSAMYFCASSRNLNTEAFFGQGTRLTVV.

The DNA for the CDR3 is TGTGCCAGCAGCTTAACGGGGACAGATACGCAGTATTTT. Translation gives CASSLTGTDTQYF. The V call is TRBV7-9, the J call TRBJ2-3, with D possibly TRBD2 on 5 matching bases. The CDR3 has 13 residues. Germline CDR1 and CDR2: SEHNR and FQNEAQ (reference sequence). Trimming stripped 2 bases from V and 3 bases from J, with 6 bases between.

This chain links TRBV6-9 with TRBJ1-5; D possibly corresponds to TRBD1 (5 bases). The V gene lost 6 bases and the J gene lost 7 bases, with 19 bases spanning the gap. The CDR3 has 15 amino acids. Germline V gene sequence: CDR1 MNHGY, CDR2 SVAAGI. The CDR3 region has the DNA TGTGCCAGCAGCAAACGGATGGATAAGGGGCAGCCCCAGCATTTT. Translating gives CASSKRMDKGQPQHF.

The chain is built from TRBV13 and TRBJ1-1; D perhaps matches TRBD1 (5 bases). The CDR3 covers 15 residues. V was shortened by 5 bases and J by 3 bases, with 16 bases between the two germline ends. Germline V gene data show CDR1 as PRHDT and CDR2 as FYEKMQ (reference sequence). CDR3 nucleotides: TGTGCCAGCAGCCGGCGGGGGGGAAGAGACACTGAAGCTTTCTTT. Translating it yields CASSRRGGRDTEAFF.

A few counts support this clone. V gene TRBV7-2 combines with J gene TRBJ2-5, with a possible D match to TRBD2 (5 bases). Per germline, CDR1 SGHTA and CDR2 FQGNSA. The CDR3 extends over 14 amino acids. The ends were cut back, 7 bases at V and 3 bases at J, with 15 bases in the middle. CDR3 bases: TGTGCCAGCAAACGGATGGGAGCGGAAGAGACCCAGTACTTC. It specifies CASKRMGAEETQYF.

The chain recombines TRBV19 with TRBJ1-3, with D unresolved. With 5 bases removed from V and 3 bases from J, the gap between germline ends came to 14 bases. Germline V CDR1 and CDR2: LNHDA, SQIVND (reference sequence). The CDR3 extends over 15 amino acids. CDR3 sequence reads: CASSFRMTGGNTIYF. CDR3 sequence (DNA): TGTGCCAGTAGTTTCCGCATGACTGGTGGAAACACCATATATTTT.

The chain couples TRBV29-1 to TRBJ2-5; D gene uncertain. Germline CDR1 and CDR2: SQVTM and ANQGSEA. The CDR3 runs 11 residues. The V gene lost 3 bases and the J gene lost 5 bases, with 7 bases spanning the gap. The CDR3 DNA reads TGCAGCGTTGACATCATGGAGACCCAGTACTTC. Its protein product is CSVDIMETQYF. Looking up the rest from reference TRBV29-1 and TRBJ2-5 gives the full variable domain: SAVISQKPSRDICQRGTSLTIQCQVDSQVTMMFWYRQQPGQSLTLIATANQGSEATYESGFVIDKFPISRPNLTFSTLTVSNMSPEDSSIYLCSVDIMETQYFGPGTRLLVL.

The rearrangement links TRBV10-3 to TRBJ2-3; TRBD2 aligns across 13 bases. CDR3 length: 16 residues. The germline V gene encodes CDR1 ENHRY and CDR2 SYGVKD. The junction had 9 bases not matched to a gene; V was cut back by 6 bases and J by 6 bases. The CDR3 DNA reads TGTGCCATCAGCGATACTAGCGGGAGGGCCCTCGATACGCAGTATTTT. This encodes CAISDTSGRALDTQYF.

The rearrangement uses TRBV28 and TRBJ2-7; 7 bases fit TRBD2. The CDR3 totals 16 residues. From germline, CDR1 is MDHEN and CDR2 SYDVKM. V dropped 6 bases and J dropped 0; count of bases not matched to a gene: 11. As DNA, the CDR3 is TGTGCCAGCAGGCCCACGTGGGGAGGGACCTCCTACGAGCAGTACTTC. Its protein product is CASRPTWGGTSYEQYF.

The rearrangement uses TRBV28 and TRBJ1-2; 7 positions match TRBD1. Germline V gene lookup returns CDR1 MDHEN and CDR2 SYDVKM. The V segment lost 10 bases and the J segment 4 bases; nucleotides outside the gene matches: 15. The CDR3 extends over 15 amino acids. The chain's CDR3 is CAIKLSQGRGYGYTF. The CDR3 coding sequence is TGTGCCATTAAGCTTTCACAGGGGAGAGGCTATGGCTACACCTTC.

The chain employs TRBV5-1 and TRBJ1-3; no definite D call. Trimming cost V 1 base and J 8 bases, with 16 bases left between them. Germline V gene data show CDR1 as SGHRS and CDR2 as YFSETQ. The CDR3 runs 15 residues. As DNA, the CDR3 is TGCGCCAGCAGCTTGAGCGACCCGGGTAGGGACACCATATATTTT. This sequence encodes CASSLSDPGRDTIYF. Using reference TRBV5-1 and TRBJ1-3 for the parts outside the CDR3, the full variable domain is KAGVTQTPRYLIKTRGQQVTLSCSPISGHRSVSWYQQTPGQGLQFLFEYFSETQRNKGNFPGRFSGRQFSNSRSEMNVSTLELGDSALYLCASSLSDPGRDTIYFGEGSWLTVV.

This chain connects TRBV29-1 to TRBJ2-3; D tentatively reads TRBD1 or TRBD2 (5 bases each). The V gene's germline CDR1 is SQVTM and CDR2 ANQGSEA. This CDR3 region has 15 residues. V was shortened by 3 bases and J by 9 bases, with 22 bases between the two germline ends. The CDR3 nucleotides read TGCAGCGTTGACCCCCTGTCGGCCGGGACGAAGACGCAGTATTTT. Protein: CSVDPLSAGTKTQYF.

The V call is TRBV7-2, the J call TRBJ2-7; 9 nucleotides match TRBD2. This CDR3 is 15 amino acids long. CDR1 and CDR2 from the germline V gene are SGHTA and FQGNSA. The V gene end was trimmed by 5 bases and the J gene end by 5 bases; junction bases not matched to a gene: 10. The DNA of the CDR3 is TGTGCCAGCAGCGGGAGGGTAGCGGGAGTAAACGAGCAGTACTTC. Protein sequence: CASSGRVAGVNEQYF.

As for this clone: With a much larger clone just one base away, this may be a read error. This sample also contains other DNA sequences that code for the same CDR3. The rearrangement links TRBV5-6 to TRBJ2-5; D gene uncertain. Germline lookup yields CDR1 SGHDT and CDR2 YYEEEE. Trimming removed 1 base from V and 5 bases from J, with 3 bases in between. The CDR3 extends over 11 amino acids. CDR3 sequence: CASSLRETQYF. In nucleotides, the CDR3 is TGTGCCAGCAGCTTGAGGGAGACCCAGTACTTC.

The rearrangement uses TRBV30 and TRBJ2-2; D is unclear. Germline CDR1 GTSNPN, CDR2 SVGIG (reference sequence). The CDR3 has 13 residues. V dropped 2 bases and J dropped 6 bases, with 10 bases sitting between them. CDR3 region: CAWSKAMAGELFF. The CDR3 DNA sequence: TGTGCCTGGAGTAAGGCAATGGCCGGGGAGCTGTTTTTT.

V gene TRBV5-4 combines with J gene TRBJ1-5, with no clear D. The CDR3 length is 15 residues. V was pared by 2 bases and J by 1 base, with 10 bases between. Germline V lookup: CDR1 SGHNT, CDR2 YYREEE (reference sequence). CDR3 loop: CASSFVPGSNQPQHF. Written as DNA, the CDR3 is TGTGCCAGCAGCTTCGTTCCCGGAAGCAATCAGCCCCAGCATTTT.

This chain connects TRBV28 to TRBJ1-1, with D unresolved. V was shortened by 5 bases and J by 8 bases, with 15 bases between the two germline ends. The V gene's germline CDR1 is MDHEN and CDR2 SYDVKM. The CDR3 loop spans 13 amino acids. The CDR3 sequence: CASSTRLRSEAFF. The CDR3 nucleotides read TGTGCCAGCAGTACAAGACTTAGAAGCGAAGCTTTCTTT. The variable domain in full, completed from reference TRBV28 and TRBJ1-1, reads DVKVTQSSRYLVKRTGEKVFLECVQDMDHENMFWYRQDPGLGLRLIYFSYDVKMKEKGDIPEGYSVSREKKERFSLILESASTNQTSMYLCASSTRLRSEAFFGQGTRLTVV.

The chain couples TRBV11-2 to TRBJ1-5; D is unresolved. V was pared by 1 base and J by 6 bases, with 7 bases between. The CDR3 is 13 residues long. Germline CDR1 and CDR2: SGHAT and FQNNGV. The CDR3 DNA sequence: TGTGCCAGCAGCTTAGGAGTAGTTCAGCCCCAGCATTTT. This encodes CASSLGVVQPQHF.

The chain has TRBV11-2 and TRBJ2-3; 7 nucleotides agree with TRBD2. Trimming removed 5 bases from V and 0 bases from J; junction bases left unmatched: 5. This CDR3 is 15 amino acids long. Germline CDR1 SGHAT, CDR2 FQNNGV. CDR3 in amino acids: CASSLQRDSTDTQYF. For the CDR3, the DNA is TGTGCCAGCAGCCTTCAGCGGGATAGCACAGATACGCAGTATTTT.

This clone is a singleton in its sample. V gene TRBV7-8 combines with J gene TRBJ1-2; D gene uncertain. Germline values: CDR1 SGHVS, CDR2 FQNEAQ. V gave up 1 base and J gave up 8 bases, with 11 bases separating them. The CDR3 contains 13 residues. The CDR3 sequence: CASSLGPVSGYTF. CDR3 DNA sequence: TGTGCCAGCAGCTTAGGTCCAGTCTCAGGCTACACCTTC.

The chain carries TRBV2 and TRBJ2-1; TRBD2 agrees at 9 bases. The germline V gene has CDR1 SNHLY and CDR2 FYNNEI. The CDR3 sequence is 14 residues long. The junction had 6 bases not matched to a gene; V was cut back by 4 bases and J by 8 bases. CDR3 DNA sequence: TGTGCCAGCAGTGCGCGGGAGGGCCTGGATGAGCAGTTCTTC. Its protein is CASSAREGLDEQFF.

This clone occurred once. The V and J genes are TRBV6-4 and TRBJ2-3, with D unclear. In germline, CDR1 is MRHNA, CDR2 SNTAGT. V lost 3 bases and J 2 bases, leaving 9 bases between the germline ends. This CDR3 contains 14 residues. The CDR3 nucleotides are TGTGCCAGCAGTGAGGAGCTTTTCACAGATACGCAGTATTTT. Translated: CASSEELFTDTQYF.

With respect to this clone: Possible read error: a much larger clone is one base away. This chain connects TRBV6-4 to TRBJ2-1; possible D gene TRBD1, 5 bases. The CDR3 consists of 13 residues. Per the germline V gene, CDR1 is MRHNA and CDR2 is SNTAGT. Trimming shortened V by 0 bases and J by 5 bases, and 5 bases separated the two germline ends. The CDR3 DNA follows: TGTGCCAGCAGTGACTCGGACAACAATGAGCAGTTCTTC. Encoded protein: CASSDSDNNEQFF.